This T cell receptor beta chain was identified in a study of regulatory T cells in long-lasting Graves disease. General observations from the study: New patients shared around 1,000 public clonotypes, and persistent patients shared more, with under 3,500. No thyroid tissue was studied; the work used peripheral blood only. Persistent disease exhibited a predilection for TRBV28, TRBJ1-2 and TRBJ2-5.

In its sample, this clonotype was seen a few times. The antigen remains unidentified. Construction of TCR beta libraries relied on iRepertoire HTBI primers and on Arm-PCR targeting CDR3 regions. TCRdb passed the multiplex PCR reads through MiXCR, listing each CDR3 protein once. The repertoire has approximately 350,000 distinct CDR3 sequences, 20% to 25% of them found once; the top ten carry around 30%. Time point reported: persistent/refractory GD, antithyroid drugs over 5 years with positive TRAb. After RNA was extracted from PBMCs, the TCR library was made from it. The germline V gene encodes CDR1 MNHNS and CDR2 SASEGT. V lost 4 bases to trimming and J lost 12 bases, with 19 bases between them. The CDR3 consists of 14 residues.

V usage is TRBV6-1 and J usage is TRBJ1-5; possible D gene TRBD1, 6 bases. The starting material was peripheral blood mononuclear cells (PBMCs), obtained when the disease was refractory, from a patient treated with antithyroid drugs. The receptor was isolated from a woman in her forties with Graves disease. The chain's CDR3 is CASSVGSRGEVQHF. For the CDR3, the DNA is TGTGCCAGCAGTGTGGGCAGCAGGGGAGAGGTCCAGCATTTT.